These 27 T cell receptor beta chains share one sample of origin, sequenced in a study of OX40 agonist ivuxolimab in advanced cancers. Libraries were prepared by immunoSEQ multiplex PCR; TCRdb keeps only in-frame clonotypes and omits some of them. Of 60,000 to 75,000 clones listed, more than 80% are singletons. This material consisted of CD4+ or CD8+ T cells sorted from blood, taken in a trial of the OX40 agonist ivuxolimab. Receptors were obtained from an adult with an advanced solid tumor such as melanoma, head and neck, liver or kidney cancer.

The chain carries TRBV7-6 and TRBJ2-3; 7 bases fit TRBD2. The CDR3 has 16 amino acids. V gave up 3 bases and J gave up 5 bases; unmatched junction bases: 11. Germline V gene lookup returns CDR1 SGHVS and CDR2 FNYEAQ. CDR3 in DNA: TGTGCCAGCAGCTTGGCTAGCGGTGGCTTTGTAGATACGCAGTATTTT. This translates into CASSLASGGFVDTQYF.

The chain uses TRBV6-6 and TRBJ1-2, with no clear D. The V end was cut by 6 bases, the J end by 0 bases, with 17 bases between. The CDR3 is 16 amino acids. Per germline, CDR1 MNHNY and CDR2 SVGAGI (reference sequence). CDR3 nucleotide sequence: TGTGCCAGCAGCCTCCCCGCCGGGAGAGCTAACTATGGCTACACCTTC. It translates to CASSLPAGRANYGYTF.

The chain has TRBV6-6 and TRBJ1-3, with D hard to call. Germline CDR1 is MNHNY and CDR2 is SVGAGI (reference sequence). V lost 2 bases and J lost 4, with 9 bases in between. The CDR3 is 14 residues long. The CDR3 DNA follows: TGTGCCAGCAGTTACGGGCAGTTAGGAAACACCATATATTTT. The encoded protein is CASSYGQLGNTIYF.

This clone was found once. The V and J genes are TRBV18 and TRBJ1-5; D remains ambiguous. The CDR3 is 16 amino acids. Germline CDR1 reads KGHSH; CDR2 reads LQKENI. V lost 3 bases and J 0 bases, leaving 12 bases between the germline ends. CDR3 nucleotide sequence: TGTGCCAGCTCACCGAGGCTTACGGATAGCAATCAGCCCCAGCATTTT. Translation gives CASSPRLTDSNQPQHF. The full variable domain, rest sourced from reference TRBV18 and TRBJ1-5, is NAGVMQNPRHLVRRRGQEARLRCSPMKGHSHVYWYRQLPEEGLKFMVYLQKENIIDESGMPKERFSAEFPKEGPSILRIQQVVRGDSAAYFCASSPRLTDSNQPQHFGDGTRLSIL.

This chain links TRBV14 with TRBJ2-1; 16 bases match TRBD2. The CDR3 is 16 residues long. The ends lost 6 bases at V and 9 bases at J; junction bases unmatched: 8. In germline, CDR1 is SGHDN, CDR2 FVKESK. This chain's CDR3 is CASSRGLAGGFGEQFF. The CDR3, as DNA: TGTGCCAGCAGTCGGGGACTAGCGGGAGGGTTCGGTGAGCAGTTCTTC.

The gene calls are TRBV9 and TRBJ1-3, with a tentative D call TRBD1 (6 bases). In germline, CDR1 is SGDLS, CDR2 YYNGEE. V lost 3 bases and J lost 3, with 10 bases in between. This CDR3 has 14 amino acids. The chain's CDR3 is CASSAGTFGNTIYF. In DNA form, the CDR3 reads TGTGCCAGCAGCGCCGGGACATTTGGAAACACCATATATTTT.

The chain couples TRBV18 to TRBJ2-5; TRBD1 agrees at 7 bases. In germline, CDR1 is KGHSH, CDR2 LQKENI. V lost 1 base, J lost 0 bases, and 2 bases stayed unmatched. CDR3 length equals 15 residues. The CDR3 DNA sequence: TGTGCCAGCTCACCACAGGGGGCCTACCAAGAGACCCAGTACTTC. It translates to CASSPQGAYQETQYF.

This clone was counted between two and nine times. This rearrangement joins TRBV5-5 to TRBJ1-2; D is unresolved. Deletions cut 0 bases from V and 8 bases from J, with 8 bases between. In germline, CDR1 is SGHKS, CDR2 YYEKEE (reference sequence). This CDR3 has 12 residues. The CDR3 nucleotides read TGTGCCAGCAGCTTGGAAGACGGCGGCTACACCTTC. It translates to CASSLEDGGYTF.

V usage is TRBV28 and J usage is TRBJ1-1; a weak D match, TRBD1 (6 bases). V lost 8 bases and J lost 1, with 17 bases in between. The CDR3 has 15 residues. Germline V gene sequence: CDR1 MDHEN, CDR2 SYDVKM. The chain's CDR3 is CASRGRGAGNTEAFF. The CDR3 region has the DNA TGTGCCAGCCGGGGGCGTGGGGCGGGGAACACTGAAGCTTTCTTT. Filled out from reference TRBV28 and TRBJ1-1, the complete variable domain reads DVKVTQSSRYLVKRTGEKVFLECVQDMDHENMFWYRQDPGLGLRLIYFSYDVKMKEKGDIPEGYSVSREKKERFSLILESASTNQTSMYLCASRGRGAGNTEAFFGQGTRLTVV.

The chain combines TRBV5-6 with TRBJ2-7; D unresolved. CDR1 is SGHDT, CDR2 YYEEEE, per germline. The V and J ends lost 6 bases and 0 bases respectively, with 16 bases between them. The CDR3 has 15 residues. The CDR3 coding sequence is TGTGCCAGCACCTCTACTTTGAGGATCTCCTACGAGCAGTACTTC. Its translation is CASTSTLRISYEQYF.

The gene calls are TRBV5-1 and TRBJ1-5; D might be TRBD1 (5 bases). Trimming shortened V by 7 bases and J by 4 bases, and 18 bases separated the two germline ends. Per germline, CDR1 SGHRS and CDR2 YFSETQ. The CDR3 has 15 amino acids. CDR3 region: CASRPTAGNNQPQHF. The CDR3 DNA follows: TGCGCCAGCCGCCCCACGGCAGGGAATAATCAGCCCCAGCATTTT. The full variable domain, with the rest looked up from reference TRBV5-1 and TRBJ1-5, is KAGVTQTPRYLIKTRGQQVTLSCSPISGHRSVSWYQQTPGQGLQFLFEYFSETQRNKGNFPGRFSGRQFSNSRSEMNVSTLELGDSALYLCASRPTAGNNQPQHFGDGTRLSIL.

This rearrangement joins TRBV7-2 to TRBJ1-3; D not certain. Germline V gene data show CDR1 as SGHTA and CDR2 as FQGNSA. The CDR3 contains 14 residues. Trimming left V 2 bases short and J 2 bases short, with 7 bases between. CDR3 sequence (DNA): TGTGCCAGCAGCTTATTGGGCGCTGGAAACACCATATATTTT. Its protein is CASSLLGAGNTIYF.

This sequence joins TRBV7-2 and TRBJ2-1; 7 positions agree with TRBD1. CDR1 SGHTA and CDR2 FQGNSA come from the germline V gene. The length of the CDR3 is 14 residues. The ends lost 1 base at V and 6 bases at J; junction bases unmatched: 3. The CDR3 loop reads CASSLVRTGNEQFF. The CDR3 coding sequence is TGTGCCAGCAGCTTAGTTCGGACAGGCAATGAGCAGTTCTTC.

The V and J genes are TRBV2 and TRBJ1-5; no clear D gene. The CDR3 sequence is 17 residues long. Germline lookup yields CDR1 SNHLY and CDR2 FYNNEI. The V end lost 0 bases, the J end lost 3 bases, and 15 bases lay between the germline ends. The CDR3 bases are TGTGCCAGCAGTGAAGCGCTTGGGATGAGGTCCAATCAGCCCCAGCATTTT. Its translation is CASSEALGMRSNQPQHF.

The CDR3 loop reads CASSLLSAEETQYF. The CDR3 nucleotides read TGTGCCAGCAGCTTGTTAAGCGCGGAAGAGACCCAGTACTTC. This chain connects TRBV5-4 to TRBJ2-5; D call uncertain. CDR3 size: 14 residues. Deletions cut 1 base from V and 3 bases from J, with 10 bases between. Germline lookup yields CDR1 SGHNT and CDR2 YYREEE (reference sequence).

This clone came up once. This chain links TRBV2 with TRBJ2-7, with 8 bases aligning to TRBD2. The CDR3 contains 14 residues. J gave up 2 bases and V 5 bases, and 5 bases lay outside the gene matches. The germline CDR1 and CDR2 sequences are SNHLY and FYNNEI. CDR3 loop: CASSLGLVTYEQYF. Here the CDR3 DNA reads TGTGCCAGCAGTCTGGGACTAGTCACCTACGAGCAGTACTTC.

The genes are TRBV19 and TRBJ2-5; no clear D. The CDR3 loop spans 15 amino acids. V dropped 8 bases and J dropped 2 bases, with 18 bases sitting between them. Germline V gene lookup returns CDR1 LNHDA and CDR2 SQIVND (reference sequence). The CDR3 sequence is CASSPVLRKQETQYF. The CDR3 DNA reads as TGTGCCAGTTCCCCCGTTTTGAGAAAACAAGAGACCCAGTACTTC.

The V and J genes are TRBV5-1 and TRBJ2-1; no clear D gene. The germline V gene encodes CDR1 SGHRS and CDR2 YFSETQ. This CDR3 has 12 amino acids. Trimming removed 3 bases from V and 2 bases from J, with 3 bases in between. CDR3 sequence reads: CASSSTYNEQFF. CDR3 DNA sequence: TGCGCCAGCAGCTCTACCTACAATGAGCAGTTCTTC.

In DNA, the CDR3 is TGCGCCAGCAGCCAAGACGTAGCGGGACCTTACAATGAGCAGTTCTTC. Protein: CASSQDVAGPYNEQFF. The chain combines TRBV4-3 with TRBJ2-1, with 8 bases identical to TRBD2. CDR1 LGHNA and CDR2 YSLEER come from the germline V gene. This CDR3 has 16 amino acids. After removal of 0 bases from V and 4 bases from J, the junction contained 5 bases not matched to a gene.

V is TRBV5-5 and J is TRBJ2-7, with 8 bases that match TRBD1. The germline V gene has CDR1 SGHKS and CDR2 YYEKEE (reference sequence). This CDR3 region has 15 residues. Losses at the gene ends were 4 bases for V and 1 base for J; bases not matched to a gene: 7. CDR3 sequence reads: CASSSGQGASYEQYF. For the CDR3, the DNA is TGTGCCAGCAGCAGCGGGCAGGGGGCTTCCTACGAGCAGTACTTC.

The rearrangement uses TRBV7-6 and TRBJ2-7; D may be TRBD1 (6 bases). The CDR3 runs to 14 residues. The V and J ends lost 5 bases and 6 bases respectively, with 17 bases between them. In germline, CDR1 is SGHVS, CDR2 FNYEAQ. The CDR3 nucleotides read TGTGCCAGCAGCCCCCAGGGGCCTTTGAGCGAGCAGTACTTC. It codes for CASSPQGPLSEQYF.

J is TRBJ2-7 and V is TRBV5-1, with D perhaps being TRBD1 or TRBD2 (7 bases each). This CDR3 is built from 14 residues. V was clipped by 4 bases and J by 3 bases, with 14 bases between them. Looked up from germline, CDR1 is SGHRS and CDR2 is YFSETQ. As DNA, the CDR3 is TGCGCCAGCAGCACCCAGGGGGGGGGCTACGAGCAGTACTTC. Translating it yields CASSTQGGGYEQYF.

V is TRBV10-2 and J is TRBJ1-3, with unresolved D. The CDR3 is made up of 12 amino acids. The germline V gene has CDR1 WSHSY and CDR2 SAAADI. Trimming removed 4 bases at V and 5 bases at J, with 6 bases between. The CDR3 loop reads CASSGVRNTIYF. CDR3 DNA: TGCGCCAGCAGTGGGGTCCGAAACACCATATATTTT.

The V gene is TRBV5-3, the J gene TRBJ1-3; D possibly corresponds to TRBD1 (5 bases). TRBV5-3 is reported as an ORF; its role is uncertain. The V end lost 8 bases, the J end lost 4 bases, and 19 bases lay between the germline ends. The CDR3 spans 15 residues. The CDR3 spells CASSRGTLGGNTIYF. In DNA, the CDR3 is TGTGCCAGCAGCCGAGGGACTCTAGGAGGAAACACCATATATTTT.

The count of this clone is one. The genes are TRBV27 and TRBJ2-7; TRBD1 agrees at 10 bases. V dropped 7 bases and J dropped 7; count of bases not matched to a gene: 13. This CDR3 spans 15 amino acids. CDR1 is MNHEY, CDR2 SMNVEV, per germline (reference sequence). The CDR3 sequence: CASTKPGTGDREQYF. In nucleotides, the CDR3 is TGTGCCAGCACCAAACCCGGGACAGGGGATCGAGAGCAGTACTTC.

V and J are TRBV28 and TRBJ1-2; D remains ambiguous. V was shortened by 4 bases and J by 4 bases, with 10 bases between the two germline ends. This CDR3 spans 13 amino acids. Per the germline V gene, CDR1 is MDHEN and CDR2 is SYDVKM. The DNA of the CDR3 is TGTGCCAGCAGTTCAGGCACCCCCTATGGCTACACCTTC. Translating it yields CASSSGTPYGYTF.

This clone was recorded a few times. This sample includes further DNA sequences coding for the same CDR3. V and J are TRBV18 and TRBJ2-3; D assignment may be TRBD1 or TRBD2 (5 bases each). Trimming removed 3 bases from V and 4 bases from J, with 11 bases in between. Germline values: CDR1 KGHSH, CDR2 LQKENI. The CDR3 loop spans 14 amino acids. The CDR3 sequence: CASSPPGRADTQYF. CDR3 coding DNA: TGTGCCAGCTCACCCCCGGGGCGAGCAGATACGCAGTATTTT.